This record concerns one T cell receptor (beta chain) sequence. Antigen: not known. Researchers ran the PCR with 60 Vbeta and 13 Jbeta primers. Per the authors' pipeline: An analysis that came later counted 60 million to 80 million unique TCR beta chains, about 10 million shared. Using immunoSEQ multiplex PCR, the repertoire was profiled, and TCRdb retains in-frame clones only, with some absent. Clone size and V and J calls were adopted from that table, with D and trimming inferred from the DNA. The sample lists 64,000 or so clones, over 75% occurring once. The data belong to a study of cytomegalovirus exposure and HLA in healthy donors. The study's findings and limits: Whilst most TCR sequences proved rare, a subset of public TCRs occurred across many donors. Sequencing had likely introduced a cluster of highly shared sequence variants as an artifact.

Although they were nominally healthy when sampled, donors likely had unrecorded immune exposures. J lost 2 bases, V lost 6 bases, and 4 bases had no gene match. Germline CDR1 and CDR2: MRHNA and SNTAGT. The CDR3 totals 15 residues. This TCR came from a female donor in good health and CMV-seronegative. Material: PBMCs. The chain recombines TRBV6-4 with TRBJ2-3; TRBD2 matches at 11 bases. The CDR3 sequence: CASSLLAGDTDTQYF. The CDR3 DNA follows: TGTGCCAGCAGCCTACTAGCGGGGGACACAGATACGCAGTATTTT.